This T cell receptor beta chain was observed in a study of T-cell memory formation after mild COVID-19. The wider study: Clustering of TCRs was largely donor specific. Points from the study as a whole: Contracting clones from day 15 to 85 showed balanced CD4/CD8; later expanders favored CD4+.

Per germline, CDR1 KGHDR and CDR2 SFDVKD. Deletions cut 4 bases from V and 6 bases from J, with 12 bases between. This CDR3 spans 14 amino acids. Constant-segment-primed 5'RACE gave TCR alpha and TCR beta cDNA libraries with sample barcodes and UMIs. TCRdb analysed the 5' RACE reads with MiXCR anew, one entry per CDR3 protein. The data hold approximately 150,000 distinct CDR3 sequences, with about 14% observed a single time. This clonotype has just a few counts. Its antigen is unknown. The sequence came from an adult woman who had mild COVID-19 (a few samples of this study predate the infection). Cell type and time point are not known. The sequenced material came from PBMCs or a T cell subset sorted from them (not recorded which). The chain links TRBV24-1 to TRBJ1-5; D not resolved. DNA of the CDR3: TGTGCCACCAGTGAGACCCGTCCCGGTCAGCCCCAGCATTTT. This sequence encodes CATSETRPGQPQHF.